Included here is one T cell receptor beta chain sequence, with context. Its antigen is not identified. The data originate from a study of cytomegalovirus exposure and HLA in healthy donors. Study information: Earlier, 110 million or so unique TCR beta sequences were recovered from about 170 million T cells by an analysis.

General study results and limits: Some TCR beta chains (around 180 of them) were listed as cytomegalovirus-associated. Later analysis identified a missense DCLRE1C variant that was linked to TCR beta V- and J-gene trimming.

Primers: 60 Vbeta forward and 13 Jbeta reverse. Here immunoSEQ multiplex PCR was the method, and the copy in TCRdb shows in-frame clones only, minus some. The data contain 150,000 to 200,000 clones, 75% of them singletons. Trimming removed 2 bases from V and 5 bases from J; junction bases left unmatched: 16. Germline lookup yields CDR1 MGHRA and CDR2 YSYEKL. The CDR3 totals 18 residues. This receptor was taken from a woman aged 50 to 60 in good health and CMV-seropositive. This chain links TRBV4-1 with TRBJ2-5; 8 bases match TRBD2. The source material was PBMCs. In nucleotides, the CDR3 is TGCGCCAGCAGCCAATGGTACCCCGGGGGGGCGACATGGGAGACCCAGTACTTC. Translating gives CASSQWYPGGATWETQYF.